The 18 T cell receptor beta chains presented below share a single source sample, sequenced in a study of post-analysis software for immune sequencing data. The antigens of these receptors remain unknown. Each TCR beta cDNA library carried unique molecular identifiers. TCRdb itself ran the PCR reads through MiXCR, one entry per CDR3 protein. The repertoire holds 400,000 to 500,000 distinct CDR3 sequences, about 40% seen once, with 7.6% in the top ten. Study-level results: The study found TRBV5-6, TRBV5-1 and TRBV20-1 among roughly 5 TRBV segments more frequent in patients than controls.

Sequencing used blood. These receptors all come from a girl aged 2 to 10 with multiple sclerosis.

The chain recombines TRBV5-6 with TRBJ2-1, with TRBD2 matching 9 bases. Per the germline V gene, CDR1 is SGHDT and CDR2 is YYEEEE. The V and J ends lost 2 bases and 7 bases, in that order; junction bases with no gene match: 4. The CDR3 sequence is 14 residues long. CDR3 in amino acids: CASSFRLAANEQFF. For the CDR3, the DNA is TGTGCCAGCAGCTTCAGACTAGCGGCGAATGAGCAGTTCTTC.

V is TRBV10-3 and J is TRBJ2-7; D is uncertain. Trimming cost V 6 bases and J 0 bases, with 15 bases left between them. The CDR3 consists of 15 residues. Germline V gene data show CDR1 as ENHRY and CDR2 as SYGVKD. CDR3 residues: CAISPGGFRSYEQYF. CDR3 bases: TGTGCCATCAGCCCGGGTGGATTCCGCTCCTACGAGCAGTACTTC.

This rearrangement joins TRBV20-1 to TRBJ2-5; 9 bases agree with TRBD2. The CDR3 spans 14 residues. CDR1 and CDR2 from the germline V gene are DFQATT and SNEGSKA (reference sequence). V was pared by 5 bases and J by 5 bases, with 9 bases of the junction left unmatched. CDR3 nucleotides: TGCAGTGCTCCGGGACTAGCCTACAAGGAGACCCAGTACTTC. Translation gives CSAPGLAYKETQYF.

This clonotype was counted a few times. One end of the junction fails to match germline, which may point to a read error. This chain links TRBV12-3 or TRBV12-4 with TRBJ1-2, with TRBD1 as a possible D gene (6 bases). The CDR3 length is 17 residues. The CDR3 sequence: CASTLGGQILQGYGYTF. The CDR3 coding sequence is TGTGCCAGCACTTTAGGAGGACAGATCCTTCAAGGCTATGGCTACACCTTC.

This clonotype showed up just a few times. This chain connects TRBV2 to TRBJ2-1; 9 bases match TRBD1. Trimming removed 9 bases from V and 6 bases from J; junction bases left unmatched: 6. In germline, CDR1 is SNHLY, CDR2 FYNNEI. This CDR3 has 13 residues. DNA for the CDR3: TGTGCCAGTCCGGGACAGGGCCTCAATGAGCAGTTCTTC. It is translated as CASPGQGLNEQFF.

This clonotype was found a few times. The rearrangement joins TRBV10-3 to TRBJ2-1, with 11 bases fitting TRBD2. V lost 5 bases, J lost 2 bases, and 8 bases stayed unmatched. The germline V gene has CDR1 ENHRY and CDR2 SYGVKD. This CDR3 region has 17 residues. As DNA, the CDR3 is TGTGCCATCAGTCGGCTAGCGGGGGGCCTCCCCTACAATGAGCAGTTCTTC. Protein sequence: CAISRLAGGLPYNEQFF.

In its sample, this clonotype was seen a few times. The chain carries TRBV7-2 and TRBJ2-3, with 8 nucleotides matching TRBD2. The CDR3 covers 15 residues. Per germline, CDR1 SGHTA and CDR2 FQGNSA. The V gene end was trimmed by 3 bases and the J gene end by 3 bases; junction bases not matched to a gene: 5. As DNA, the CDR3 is TGTGCCAGCAGCTTCGTGGGACTAGGTACAGATACGCAGTATTTT. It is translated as CASSFVGLGTDTQYF. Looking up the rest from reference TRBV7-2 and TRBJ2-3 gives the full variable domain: GAGVSQSPSNKVTEKGKDVELRCDPISGHTALYWYRQSLGQGLEFLIYFQGNSAPDKSGLPSDRFSAERTGGSVSTLTIQRTQQEDSAVYLCASSFVGLGTDTQYFGPGTRLTVL.

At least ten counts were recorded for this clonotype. CDR3 region: CASSQEIGGNYGYTF. The CDR3 coding sequence is TGCGCCAGCAGCCAAGAGATCGGGGGTAACTATGGCTACACCTTC. The J gene is TRBJ1-2, the V gene TRBV4-3, with D maybe TRBD1 (5 bases). Trimming shortened V by 0 bases and J by 1 base, and 9 bases separated the two germline ends. This CDR3 region has 15 residues. CDR1 LGHNA and CDR2 YSLEER come from the germline V gene.

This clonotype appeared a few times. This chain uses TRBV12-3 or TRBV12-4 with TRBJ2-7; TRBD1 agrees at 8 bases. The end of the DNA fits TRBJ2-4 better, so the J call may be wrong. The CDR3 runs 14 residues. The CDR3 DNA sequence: TGTGCCAGCAGTGGATCTGACAGGGGAAACATTCAGTACTTC. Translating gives CASSGSDRGNIQYF.

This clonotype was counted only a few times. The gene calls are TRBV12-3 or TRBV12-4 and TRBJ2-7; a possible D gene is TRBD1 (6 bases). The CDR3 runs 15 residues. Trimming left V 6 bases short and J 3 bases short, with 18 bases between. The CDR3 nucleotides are TGTGCCAGCAGCCAAACACCGGGACAAAACTACGAGCAGTACTTC. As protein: CASSQTPGQNYEQYF.

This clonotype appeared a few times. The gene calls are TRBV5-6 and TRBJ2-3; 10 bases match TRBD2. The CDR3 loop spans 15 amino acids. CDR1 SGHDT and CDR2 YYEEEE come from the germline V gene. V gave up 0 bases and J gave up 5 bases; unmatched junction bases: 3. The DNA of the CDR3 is TGTGCCAGCAGCTTGGGTCCTAGCGGGGGAGATACGCAGTATTTT. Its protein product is CASSLGPSGGDTQYF.

The CDR3 spells CASSPDGHNTEAFF. CDR3 sequence (DNA): TGTGCCAGCAGCCCCGATGGGCACAACACTGAAGCTTTCTTT. The chain recombines TRBV7-3 with TRBJ1-1; D is unclear. The CDR3 is 14 residues long. Looked up from germline, CDR1 is SGHTA and CDR2 is FQGTGA. V was cut by 5 bases and J by 2 bases, with 12 bases left in between. The full variable domain, completed using reference TRBV7-3 and TRBJ1-1, is GAGVSQTPSNKVTEKGKYVELRCDPISGHTALYWYRQSLGQGPEFLIYFQGTGAADDSGLPNDRFFAVRPEGSVSTLKIQRTERGDSAVYLCASSPDGHNTEAFFGQGTRLTVV.

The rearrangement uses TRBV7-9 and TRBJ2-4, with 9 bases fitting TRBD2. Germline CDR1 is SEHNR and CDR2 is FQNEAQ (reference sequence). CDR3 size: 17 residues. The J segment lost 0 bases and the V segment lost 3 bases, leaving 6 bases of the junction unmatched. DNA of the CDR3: TGTGCCAGCAGCTTTAGCGGGGGTCAACTAGCCAAAAACATTCAGTACTTC. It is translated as CASSFSGGQLAKNIQYF. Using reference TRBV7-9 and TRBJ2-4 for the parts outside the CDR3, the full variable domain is DTGVSQNPRHKITKRGQNVTFRCDPISEHNRLYWYRQTLGQGPEFLTYFQNEAQLEKSRLLSDRFSAERPKGSFSTLEIQRTEQGDSAMYLCASSFSGGQLAKNIQYFGAGTRLSVL.

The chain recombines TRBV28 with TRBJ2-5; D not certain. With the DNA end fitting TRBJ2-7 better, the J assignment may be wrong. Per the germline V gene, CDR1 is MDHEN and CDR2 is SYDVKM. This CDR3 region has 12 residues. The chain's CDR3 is CASSDTRYEQYF. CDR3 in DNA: TGTGCCAGCAGCGATACGCGGTACGAGCAGTACTTC.

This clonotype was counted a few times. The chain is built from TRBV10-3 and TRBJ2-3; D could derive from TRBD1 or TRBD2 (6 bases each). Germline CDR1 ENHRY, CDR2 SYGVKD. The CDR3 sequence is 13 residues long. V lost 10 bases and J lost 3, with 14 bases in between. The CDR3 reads CATDRGGTDTQYF. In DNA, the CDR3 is TGTGCCACCGACAGAGGGGGGACAGATACGCAGTATTTT.

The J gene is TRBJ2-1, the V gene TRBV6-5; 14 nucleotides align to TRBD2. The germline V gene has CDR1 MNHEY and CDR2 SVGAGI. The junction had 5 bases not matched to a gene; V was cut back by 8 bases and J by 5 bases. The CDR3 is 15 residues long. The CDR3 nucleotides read TGTGCCAGCCGACGGACTAGCGGGGGGCACAATGAGCAGTTCTTC. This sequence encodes CASRRTSGGHNEQFF.

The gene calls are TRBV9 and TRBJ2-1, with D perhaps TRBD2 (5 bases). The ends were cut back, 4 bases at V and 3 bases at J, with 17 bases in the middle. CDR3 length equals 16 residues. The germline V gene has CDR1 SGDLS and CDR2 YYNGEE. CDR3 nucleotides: TGTGCCAGCAGCTCCCGGGGTAGTCAAATCTACAATGAGCAGTTCTTC. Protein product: CASSSRGSQIYNEQFF.

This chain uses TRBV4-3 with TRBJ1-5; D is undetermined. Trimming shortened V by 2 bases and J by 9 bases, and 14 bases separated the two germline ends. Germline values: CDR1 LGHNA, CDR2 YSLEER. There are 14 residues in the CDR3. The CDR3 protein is CASSQSRTQGPQHF. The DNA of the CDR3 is TGCGCCAGCAGCCAATCGAGAACCCAAGGGCCCCAGCATTTT.